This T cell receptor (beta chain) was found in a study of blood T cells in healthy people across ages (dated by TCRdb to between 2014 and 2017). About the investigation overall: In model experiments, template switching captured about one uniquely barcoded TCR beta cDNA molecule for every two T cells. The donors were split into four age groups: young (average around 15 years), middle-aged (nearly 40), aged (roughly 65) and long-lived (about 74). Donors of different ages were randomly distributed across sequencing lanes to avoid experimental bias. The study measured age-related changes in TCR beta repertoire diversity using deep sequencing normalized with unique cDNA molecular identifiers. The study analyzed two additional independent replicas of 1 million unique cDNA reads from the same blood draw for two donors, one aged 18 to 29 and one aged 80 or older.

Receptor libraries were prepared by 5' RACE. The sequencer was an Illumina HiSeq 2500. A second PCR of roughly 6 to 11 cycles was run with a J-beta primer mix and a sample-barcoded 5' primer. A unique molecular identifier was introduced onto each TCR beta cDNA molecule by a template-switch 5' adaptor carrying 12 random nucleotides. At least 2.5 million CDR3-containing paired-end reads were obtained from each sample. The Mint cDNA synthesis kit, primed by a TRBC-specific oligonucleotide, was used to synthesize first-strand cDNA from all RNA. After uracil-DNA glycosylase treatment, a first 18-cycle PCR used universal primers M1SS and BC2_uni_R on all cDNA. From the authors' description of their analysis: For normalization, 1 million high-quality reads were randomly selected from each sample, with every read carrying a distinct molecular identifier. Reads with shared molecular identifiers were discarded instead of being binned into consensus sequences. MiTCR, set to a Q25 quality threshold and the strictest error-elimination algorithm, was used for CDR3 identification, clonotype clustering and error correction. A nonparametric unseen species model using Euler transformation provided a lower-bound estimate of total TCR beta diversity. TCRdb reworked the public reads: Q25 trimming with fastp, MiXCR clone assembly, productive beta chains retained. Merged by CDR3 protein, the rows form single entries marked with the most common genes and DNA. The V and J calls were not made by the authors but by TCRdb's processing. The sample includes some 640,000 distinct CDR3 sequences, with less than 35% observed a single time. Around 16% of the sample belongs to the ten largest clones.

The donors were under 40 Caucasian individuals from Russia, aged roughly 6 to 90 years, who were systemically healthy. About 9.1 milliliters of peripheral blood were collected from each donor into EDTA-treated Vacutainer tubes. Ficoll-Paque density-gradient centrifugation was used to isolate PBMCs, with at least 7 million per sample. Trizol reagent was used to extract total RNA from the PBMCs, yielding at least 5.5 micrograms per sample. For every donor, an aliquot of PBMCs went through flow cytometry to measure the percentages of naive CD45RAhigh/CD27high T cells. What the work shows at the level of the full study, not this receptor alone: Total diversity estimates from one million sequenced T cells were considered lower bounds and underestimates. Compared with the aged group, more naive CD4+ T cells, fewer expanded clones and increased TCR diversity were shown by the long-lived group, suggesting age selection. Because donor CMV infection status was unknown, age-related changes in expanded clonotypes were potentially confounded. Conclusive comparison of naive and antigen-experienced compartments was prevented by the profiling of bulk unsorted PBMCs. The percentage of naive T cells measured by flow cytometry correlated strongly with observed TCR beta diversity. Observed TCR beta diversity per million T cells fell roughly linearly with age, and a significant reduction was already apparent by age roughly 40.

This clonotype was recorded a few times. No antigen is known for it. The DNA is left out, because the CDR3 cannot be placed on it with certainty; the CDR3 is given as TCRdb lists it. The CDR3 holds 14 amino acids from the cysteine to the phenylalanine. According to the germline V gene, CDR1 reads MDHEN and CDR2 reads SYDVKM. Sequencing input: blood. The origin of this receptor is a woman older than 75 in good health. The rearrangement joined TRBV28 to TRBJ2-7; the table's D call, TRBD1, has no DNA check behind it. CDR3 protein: CASSLVGQGNVEYF.